Presented here are 23 T cell receptor beta chains from one specimen sequenced in a study of breast tumors, draining lymph nodes, adjacent tissues. TCRdb ran MiXCR on the multiplex PCR reads and lists one entry per CDR3 protein. The sample holds around 140,000 distinct CDR3 sequences, about a fifth seen once. Breast cancer patients provided tissue from their axillary draining lymph nodes. Sequences were obtained from axillary lymph node tissue. These receptors originate from a female donor with breast cancer. Some clones in this sample may be carry-over from other donors' samples.

This clonotype was found many times. This CDR3 is CASSLDWGRLYF. The CDR3 DNA follows: TGCGCCAGCAGCCTGGACTGGGGGCGCCTGTATTTT. The V and J genes are TRBV5-1 and TRBJ2-3; D may be TRBD1 (6 bases). V gave up 4 bases and J gave up 14 bases, with 17 bases separating them. This CDR3 contains 12 residues. Germline CDR1 SGHRS, CDR2 YFSETQ.

The chain recombines TRBV30 with TRBJ2-3, with 9 bases aligning to TRBD1. The junction had 12 bases not matched to a gene; V was cut back by 2 bases and J by 6 bases. The CDR3 runs to 16 residues. Per germline, CDR1 GTSNPN and CDR2 SVGIG (reference sequence). The chain's CDR3 is CAWSKGQGENRDTQYF. CDR3 DNA: TGTGCCTGGAGTAAGGGACAGGGAGAGAATCGCGATACGCAGTATTTT.

The sample holds many counts of this clonotype. CDR3 sequence reads: CSARGRDHGVHEQYF. Written as DNA, the CDR3 is TGCAGTGCTAGGGGCCGGGACCACGGCGTCCACGAGCAGTACTTC. The chain carries TRBV20-1 and TRBJ2-7; D assignment may be TRBD1 or TRBD2 (5 bases each). This CDR3 comprises 15 residues. Germline V gene sequence: CDR1 DFQATT, CDR2 SNEGSKA (reference sequence). Between the trimmed V and J ends, which lost 3 bases and 5 bases, there was a span of 20 bases.

This clonotype was seen ten or more times. V usage is TRBV2 and J usage is TRBJ2-1; possibly TRBD1 or TRBD2 for D (5 bases each). Germline V gene sequence: CDR1 SNHLY, CDR2 FYNNEI. The CDR3 consists of 14 residues. Trimming pared 6 bases from V and 2 bases from J, leaving 11 bases between. The CDR3 DNA reads TGTGCCAGCAGGCTAGTGGGGGCCTACAATGAGCAGTTCTTC. It translates to CASRLVGAYNEQFF.

The chain is built from TRBV19 and TRBJ2-1; 7 bases match TRBD2. In germline, CDR1 is LNHDA, CDR2 SQIVND (reference sequence). The CDR3 has 13 residues. V lost 8 bases, J lost 6 bases, and 7 bases stayed unmatched. The chain's CDR3 is CASSRREVNEQFF. The DNA of the CDR3 is TGTGCCAGTTCACGACGGGAGGTCAATGAGCAGTTCTTC.

In this sample, this clonotype turned up many times. V gene TRBV9 combines with J gene TRBJ2-7; tentatively, D is TRBD1 (6 bases). The CDR3 extends over 15 amino acids. The V end lost 0 bases, the J end lost 2 bases, and 12 bases lay between the germline ends. Germline V CDR1 and CDR2: SGDLS, YYNGEE. CDR3 protein: CASSVDRAGAYEQYF. The CDR3 coding sequence is TGTGCCAGCAGCGTAGACAGGGCCGGGGCCTACGAGCAGTACTTC.

The sample holds many counts of this clonotype. The V and J genes are TRBV7-6 and TRBJ2-3, with TRBD1 matching 8 bases. Germline trimming cut 6 bases from V and 2 bases from J; bases unmatched to any gene: 7. The V gene's germline CDR1 is SGHVS and CDR2 FNYEAQ. The CDR3 runs 15 residues. The CDR3 here is CASSFRGRITDTQYF. CDR3 DNA sequence: TGTGCCAGCAGTTTCAGGGGGCGCATCACAGATACGCAGTATTTT.

The genes are TRBV27 and TRBJ2-7; 9 bases agree with TRBD2. CDR1 and CDR2 (germline): MNHEY, SMNVEV (reference sequence). After removal of 8 bases from V and 1 base from J, the junction contained 12 bases not matched to a gene. The CDR3 has 16 amino acids. The CDR3, as DNA: TGTGCCAGCGGTCTAGACGGGACTAGCTTATCCTACGAGCAGTACTTC. This sequence encodes CASGLDGTSLSYEQYF.

This clonotype has a count of ten or more. V is TRBV10-3 and J is TRBJ1-2, with D possibly TRBD1 on 5 matching bases. The CDR3 consists of 14 residues. CDR1 ENHRY and CDR2 SYGVKD come from the germline V gene. V dropped 5 bases and J dropped 2 bases, with 12 bases sitting between them. The CDR3 here is CAISPGDGNYGYTF. The CDR3 DNA sequence: TGTGCCATCAGTCCGGGGGACGGAAACTATGGCTACACCTTC.

A word on this clonotype: This may be a read error, as it is one base from a much larger clone. The genes are TRBV10-3 and TRBJ2-1; D gene ambiguous. Germline-derived CDR1 and CDR2 are ENHRY and SYGVKD. The CDR3 extends over 12 amino acids. This chain's CDR3 is CGISDVDNEQFF. CDR3 DNA sequence: TGTGGCATCAGTGACGTCGACAATGAGCAGTTCTTC.

This clonotype appeared many times. The chain couples TRBV6-5 to TRBJ1-2; possible D gene TRBD1, 6 bases. With 5 bases removed from V and 4 bases from J, the gap between germline ends came to 11 bases. The V gene's germline CDR1 is MNHEY and CDR2 SVGAGI. The CDR3 spans 13 residues. In DNA form, the CDR3 reads TGTGCCAGCAGTCCCGGGACACTCTATGGCTACACCTTC. It codes for CASSPGTLYGYTF.

This clonotype was seen ten or more times. The chain employs TRBV3-1 and TRBJ2-5; 9 bases fit TRBD2. This CDR3 has 16 amino acids. From germline, CDR1 is LGHDT and CDR2 YNNKEL (reference sequence). The V and J ends lost 5 bases and 2 bases, in that order; junction bases with no gene match: 9. CDR3 nucleotides: TGTGCCAGCAGCGGTGGTCTAGCGGGGTTTCAAGAGACCCAGTACTTC. This sequence encodes CASSGGLAGFQETQYF.

Of note for this clonotype: A single base separates this from a much larger clone, so it may be a read error. The limits of the CDR3 on the DNA are not certain, so only TCRdb's listed CDR3 is given. The chain uses TRBV25-1 and TRBJ2-1; the listed D gene, TRBD1, was not tested against the DNA. Termini included, the CDR3 measures 13 amino acids. Per germline, CDR1 MGHDK and CDR2 SYGVNS. CDR3 sequence reads: CASSVGQGNGKFF.

This clonotype showed up many times. The V gene is TRBV7-2, the J gene TRBJ2-3; the D gene could be TRBD1 or TRBD2 (5 bases each). V was clipped by 1 base and J by 5 bases, with 7 bases between them. The CDR3 sequence is 13 residues long. The germline V gene has CDR1 SGHTA and CDR2 FQGNSA. This chain's CDR3 is CASSLVGVDTQYF. CDR3 sequence (DNA): TGTGCCAGCAGCTTAGTGGGGGTAGATACGCAGTATTTT.

This clonotype was detected a few times. The CDR3 sequence: CSARDREKLAKNIQYF. In nucleotides, the CDR3 is TGCAGTGCTAGAGATCGTGAAAAACTAGCCAAAAACATTCAGTACTTC. The genes are TRBV20-1 and TRBJ2-4; D ambiguous. Trimming shortened V by 0 bases and J by 0 bases, and 12 bases separated the two germline ends. The CDR3 spans 16 residues. CDR1 is DFQATT, CDR2 SNEGSKA, per germline (reference sequence).

This clonotype was found many times. V usage is TRBV3-1 and J usage is TRBJ2-3; no clear D. Germline CDR1 reads LGHDT; CDR2 reads YNNKEL (reference sequence). This CDR3 has 13 amino acids. The V end lost 4 bases, the J end lost 10 bases, and 15 bases lay between the germline ends. The CDR3 sequence is CASSPNPSTPQYF. CDR3 nucleotide sequence: TGTGCCAGCAGCCCCAACCCTAGTACTCCGCAGTATTTT.

In this sample, this clonotype turned up many times. V and J are TRBV20-1 and TRBJ2-7, with TRBD2 matching 8 bases. The CDR3 length is 12 residues. V gave up 7 bases and J gave up 7 bases; unmatched junction bases: 9. Germline V gives CDR1 DFQATT, CDR2 SNEGSKA (reference sequence). CDR3 bases: TGCAGTGTGGAGCGGGAGACGCGAGAGCAGTACTTC. This gives the protein CSVERETREQYF.

The CDR3 protein is CASSPLGETQYF. The CDR3 bases are TGTGCCAGCTCACCACTGGGGGAGACCCAGTACTTC. The chain couples TRBV18 to TRBJ2-5; D not resolved. Germline loops: CDR1 KGHSH, CDR2 LQKENI. This CDR3 contains 12 residues. Trimming took off 1 base at V and 5 bases at J, with 5 bases between the two ends.

This clonotype has ten or more counts. V usage is TRBV24-1 and J usage is TRBJ2-1; tentative D call: TRBD1 (6 bases). V shed 5 bases and J shed 4 bases, with 17 bases lying between them. Germline-derived CDR1 and CDR2 are KGHDR and SFDVKD. The CDR3 loop spans 16 amino acids. For the CDR3, the DNA is TGTGCCACCAGTGTTCCCACAGGGAACGGTTACAATGAGCAGTTCTTC. Its translation is CATSVPTGNGYNEQFF.

This clonotype has at least ten counts. J is TRBJ1-3 and V is TRBV11-2; D might be TRBD1 (5 bases). Germline assignment: CDR1 SGHAT and CDR2 FQNNGV. The CDR3 has 15 residues. Trimming cost V 1 base and J 3 bases, with 10 bases left between them. CDR3 sequence reads: CASSLAGTGGNTIYF. The CDR3 DNA sequence: TGTGCCAGCAGCTTAGCCGGGACTGGTGGAAACACCATATATTTT.

This clonotype has at least ten counts. The chain combines TRBV7-8 with TRBJ2-5; the match to TRBD2 covers 11 bases. V shed 5 bases, J shed 3 bases, and the junction held 8 bases outside the gene matches. CDR3 length: 16 amino acids. Germline V gene sequence: CDR1 SGHVS, CDR2 FQNEAQ. The chain's CDR3 is CASSQALAGAEETQYF. The CDR3 DNA reads as TGTGCCAGCAGCCAAGCACTAGCGGGAGCTGAAGAGACCCAGTACTTC. Complete variable domain (other parts from reference TRBV7-8 and TRBJ2-5): GAGVSQSPRYKVAKRGQDVALRCDPISGHVSLFWYQQALGQGPEFLTYFQNEAQLDKSGLPSDRFFAERPEGSVSTLKIQRTQQEDSAVYLCASSQALAGAEETQYFGPGTRLLVL.

The sample holds many counts of this clonotype. The chain couples TRBV28 to TRBJ2-7, with D perhaps matching TRBD1 (6 bases). The CDR3 has 14 amino acids. V dropped 5 bases and J dropped 0 bases, with 11 bases sitting between them. CDR1 MDHEN and CDR2 SYDVKM come from the germline V gene. CDR3 DNA: TGTGCCAGCAGTGGACAGCTCCCCTCCTACGAGCAGTACTTC. Translation: CASSGQLPSYEQYF.

This clonotype has only a few counts. The chain combines TRBV29-1 with TRBJ2-3; possibly TRBD2 for D (6 bases). Germline CDR1 reads SQVTM; CDR2 reads ANQGSEA. The CDR3 has 12 residues. The CDR3 protein is CGARGGPDTQYF. The CDR3 DNA reads TGCGGCGCCCGCGGAGGGCCAGATACGCAGTATTTT.